These 15 T cell receptor beta chains originate from one sample sequenced in a study of CD8+ T cells in alopecia areata. The sequencing template was cDNA reverse transcribed from extracted RNA. Method: immunoSEQ multiplex PCR; TCRdb's copy keeps in-frame clones and lacks some. The data show about 97,000 clones, about 40% seen once. Sequenced material: CD4+ T cells sorted from blood. The origin of the receptors is a human donor with alopecia areata.

This clone was seen a single time. V and J are TRBV15 and TRBJ2-3; TRBD1 agrees at 7 bases. Germline V gene sequence: CDR1 LNHNV, CDR2 YYDKDF (reference sequence). The CDR3 has 16 amino acids. After removal of 1 base from V and 2 bases from J, the junction contained 6 bases not matched to a gene. CDR3 sequence: CATSRAPTGFTDTQYF. The CDR3 nucleotides read TGTGCCACCAGCAGAGCCCCGACAGGGTTCACAGATACGCAGTATTTT.

V is TRBV7-9 and J is TRBJ2-5; D is unclear. Germline CDR1 and CDR2: SEHNR and FQNEAQ (reference sequence). V was trimmed by 3 bases and J by 3 bases, leaving 5 bases between them. The CDR3 contains 12 residues. The CDR3 DNA is TGTGCCAGCAGCTTTATCGAAGAGACCCAGTACTTC. This sequence encodes CASSFIEETQYF.

This clone was counted only a few times. This chain links TRBV9 with TRBJ2-7; D unresolved. CDR1 and CDR2 from the germline V gene are SGDLS and YYNGEE. The CDR3 runs 15 residues. V lost 2 bases, J lost 0 bases, and 12 bases lay in between. This CDR3 reads CASSVDADPSYEQYF. DNA of the CDR3: TGTGCCAGCAGCGTCGACGCGGACCCCTCCTACGAGCAGTACTTC.

This clone showed up many times. The J gene is TRBJ2-5, the V gene TRBV28; TRBD1 matches 8 bases. V gave up 5 bases and J gave up 4 bases; unmatched junction bases: 9. The CDR3 runs 15 residues. Germline assignment: CDR1 MDHEN and CDR2 SYDVKM. CDR3 coding DNA: TGTGCCAGCAGTCCCCTAGACAGGGGCGGAGAGACCCAGTACTTC. It codes for CASSPLDRGGETQYF.

The rearrangement joins TRBV29-1 to TRBJ2-7; no clear D gene. This CDR3 region has 13 residues. Germline V gene data show CDR1 as SQVTM and CDR2 as ANQGSEA. The V and J ends lost 4 bases and 2 bases respectively, with 12 bases between them. CDR3 amino acids: CSVVWAQAYEQYF. In nucleotides, the CDR3 is TGCAGCGTTGTCTGGGCCCAGGCCTACGAGCAGTACTTC.

A few counts support this clone. This chain uses TRBV7-9 with TRBJ1-1; 8 bases are shared with TRBD1. The length of the CDR3 is 17 residues. The V segment lost 5 bases and the J segment 1 base; nucleotides outside the gene matches: 12. CDR1 and CDR2 from the germline V gene are SEHNR and FQNEAQ (reference sequence). The CDR3 region has the DNA TGTGCCAGCAGCCTGATACGACAAGGACAGGGGAACACTGAAGCTTTCTTT. Protein product: CASSLIRQGQGNTEAFF.

This chain links TRBV30 with TRBJ1-1, with D maybe TRBD1 (5 bases). V was pared by 3 bases and J by 0 bases, with 11 bases between. Germline lookup yields CDR1 GTSNPN and CDR2 SVGIG (reference sequence). The CDR3 sequence is 14 residues long. The CDR3 protein is CAWSAGQMNTEAFF. CDR3 DNA: TGTGCCTGGAGCGCCGGACAAATGAACACTGAAGCTTTCTTT. Looking up the rest from reference TRBV30 and TRBJ1-1 gives the full variable domain: SQTIHQWPATLVQPVGSPLSLECTVEGTSNPNLYWYRQAAGRGLQLLFYSVGIGQISSEVPQNLSASRPQDRQFILSSKKLLLSDSGFYLCAWSAGQMNTEAFFGQGTRLTVV.

This clone appeared a few times. The chain carries TRBV30 and TRBJ2-5; D not certain. Trimming stripped 5 bases from V and 7 bases from J, with 23 bases between. This CDR3 has 15 amino acids. Germline CDR1 GTSNPN, CDR2 SVGIG (reference sequence). As DNA, the CDR3 is TGTGCCTGGGAAAGACCGATGCTCCGTCGTGCGACCCAGTACTTC. The encoded protein is CAWERPMLRRATQYF.

This chain uses TRBV2 with TRBJ2-7; TRBD2 matches 11 bases. Germline V gives CDR1 SNHLY, CDR2 FYNNEI. Losses at the gene ends were 6 bases for V and 3 bases for J; bases not matched to a gene: 10. The CDR3 runs to 16 residues. Here the CDR3 DNA reads TGTGCCAGCAGGCCCTGGGGGACTAGCGGAGGCTACGAGCAGTACTTC. This codes for CASRPWGTSGGYEQYF.

The chain uses TRBV7-3 and TRBJ2-3; 8 positions agree with TRBD2. Losses at the gene ends were 4 bases for V and 4 bases for J; bases not matched to a gene: 13. Per germline, CDR1 SGHTA and CDR2 FQGTGA. The CDR3 has 17 residues. CDR3 residues: CASSSKTLAEGPDTQYF. CDR3 DNA: TGTGCCAGCAGCTCGAAGACACTAGCGGAGGGGCCAGATACGCAGTATTTT.

V usage is TRBV29-1 and J usage is TRBJ2-3; the D gene is possibly TRBD1 (6 bases). Germline values: CDR1 SQVTM, CDR2 ANQGSEA. V was clipped by 5 bases and J by 0 bases, with 9 bases between them. The CDR3 is made up of 13 amino acids. The CDR3: CSVLRGSTDTQYF. The CDR3 nucleotides read TGCAGCGTTCTCAGGGGAAGCACAGATACGCAGTATTTT.

As DNA, the CDR3 is TGTGCCAGCAGCGTATTGCCCTTAGCGGGGGATTACGAGCAGTACTTC. Amino acid sequence: CASSVLPLAGDYEQYF. The chain employs TRBV9 and TRBJ2-7, with 9 nucleotides matching TRBD2. Germline V CDR1 and CDR2: SGDLS, YYNGEE. V gave up 1 base and J gave up 4 bases; unmatched junction bases: 9. CDR3 length equals 16 residues.

This clone was seen more than once but under ten times. At the DNA level, this CDR3 is encoded by other sequences in the same sample as well. The V gene is TRBV5-1, the J gene TRBJ1-1; D uncertain. Germline CDR1 SGHRS, CDR2 YFSETQ. This CDR3 contains 13 residues. Trimming took off 0 bases at V and 1 base at J, with 4 bases between the two ends. The CDR3 here is CASSLAGNTEAFF. The CDR3 DNA sequence: TGCGCCAGCAGCTTGGCGGGGAACACTGAAGCTTTCTTT.

This clone was detected once. The chain carries TRBV29-1 and TRBJ1-4, with D unresolved. The germline CDR1 and CDR2 sequences are SQVTM and ANQGSEA. The CDR3 has 11 amino acids. Between the trimmed V and J ends, which lost 7 bases and 7 bases, there was a span of 10 bases. CDR3 in amino acids: CSGYRGEKLFF. The DNA for the CDR3 is TGCAGCGGGTACCGGGGTGAAAAACTGTTTTTT. The entire variable domain, with the rest obtained from reference TRBV29-1 and TRBJ1-4, is as follows: SAVISQKPSRDICQRGTSLTIQCQVDSQVTMMFWYRQQPGQSLTLIATANQGSEATYESGFVIDKFPISRPNLTFSTLTVSNMSPEDSSIYLCSGYRGEKLFFGSGTQLSVL.

The rearrangement links TRBV27 to TRBJ1-1; TRBD1 agrees at 7 bases. Germline CDR1 MNHEY, CDR2 SMNVEV (reference sequence). V lost 3 bases to trimming and J lost 3 bases; unmatched junction nucleotides: 4. The CDR3 runs to 14 residues. The CDR3 bases are TGTGCCAGCAGTTTTAGGGGGCGGGACACTGAAGCTTTCTTT. This sequence encodes CASSFRGRDTEAFF.